The 19 T cell receptor beta chains listed next were all sequenced from one sample in a study of Tregs in tolerant kidney transplant recipients. Profiling relied on immunoSEQ multiplex PCR, and the TCRdb table lists in-frame clones only, not all of them. The sample holds around 120,000 clones; 92% are singletons and the top ten take over 0.5%. The source material was CD4+ T cells from blood. Receptors originate from a human donor in good health.

In regard to this clone: At the DNA level, this CDR3 is encoded by other sequences in the same sample as well. The J gene is TRBJ1-5, the V gene TRBV19; maybe TRBD1 (5 bases). The ends were cut back, 4 bases at V and 7 bases at J, with 11 bases in the middle. Looked up from germline, CDR1 is LNHDA and CDR2 is SQIVND (reference sequence). This CDR3 has 13 residues. Written as DNA, the CDR3 is TGTGCCAGTAGTAGGGGATGGGGGCAGCCCCAGCATTTT. Protein product: CASSRGWGQPQHF.

The chain couples TRBV5-1 to TRBJ1-1, with D perhaps matching TRBD1 (5 bases). V gave up 0 bases and J gave up 0 bases, with 12 bases separating them. Germline lookup yields CDR1 SGHRS and CDR2 YFSETQ. The CDR3 contains 16 residues. The CDR3 coding sequence is TGCGCCAGCAGCTTGGTAATGACAGCCTTGAACACTGAAGCTTTCTTT. Encoded protein: CASSLVMTALNTEAFF.

This sequence joins TRBV5-6 and TRBJ2-7, with 10 bases matching TRBD1. CDR1 is SGHDT, CDR2 YYEEEE, per germline. This CDR3 is built from 15 residues. Germline trimming cut 4 bases from V and 6 bases from J; bases unmatched to any gene: 10. The CDR3 nucleotides read TGTGCCAGCAGCGGGCCCGGGACAGGGGTCGCCGAGCAGTACTTC. This gives the protein CASSGPGTGVAEQYF.

This chain links TRBV7-3 with TRBJ1-1; no clear D. CDR1 and CDR2 (germline): SGHTA, FQGTGA. The CDR3 extends over 17 amino acids. Trimming took 5 bases from V and 3 from J, leaving 22 bases between them. The CDR3 nucleotides read TGTGCCAGCAGCCCGCGACTGCGAGGAACGATTGACACTGAAGCTTTCTTT. Its protein product is CASSPRLRGTIDTEAFF. Supplemented by reference TRBV7-3 and TRBJ1-1, the full variable domain reads GAGVSQTPSNKVTEKGKYVELRCDPISGHTALYWYRQSLGQGPEFLIYFQGTGAADDSGLPNDRFFAVRPEGSVSTLKIQRTERGDSAVYLCASSPRLRGTIDTEAFFGQGTRLTVV.

V is TRBV6-5 and J is TRBJ1-1, with TRBD1 matching over 7 bases. The CDR3 runs to 13 residues. Germline CDR1 is MNHEY and CDR2 is SVGAGI. Trimming removed 5 bases from V and 6 bases from J; junction bases left unmatched: 6. This chain's CDR3 is CASSLRQGAEAFF. CDR3 in DNA: TGTGCCAGCAGTCTTCGACAGGGCGCTGAAGCTTTCTTT.

V and J are TRBV11-2 and TRBJ1-1, with TRBD1 matching over 11 bases. The CDR3 extends over 13 amino acids. CDR1 is SGHAT and CDR2 is FQNNGV in the germline V gene. The V gene end was trimmed by 5 bases and the J gene end by 11 bases; junction bases not matched to a gene: 7. CDR3 loop: CASSLDRGPPAFF. The CDR3 DNA sequence: TGTGCCAGCAGCCTGGACAGGGGGCCTCCCGCTTTCTTT.

The table lists this clone with a few counts. The genes are TRBV4-1 and TRBJ2-2; 8 bases agree with TRBD1. Germline V CDR1 and CDR2: MGHRA, YSYEKL. The V gene end was trimmed by 1 base and the J gene end by 1 base; junction bases not matched to a gene: 20. The CDR3 length is 22 residues. CDR3: CASSQVFRSRTTGTGNTGELFF. The CDR3 DNA reads TGCGCCAGCAGCCAAGTATTTCGATCGAGGACAACCGGGACAGGGAACACCGGGGAGCTGTTTTTT.

V and J are TRBV9 and TRBJ2-1; 9 positions agree with TRBD2. CDR3 size: 16 residues. Trimming cost V 0 bases and J 3 bases; bases outside gene matches: 4. Germline CDR1 reads SGDLS; CDR2 reads YYNGEE. CDR3 bases: TGTGCCAGCAGCGTAGTAGGTAGCGGGGGCTACAATGAGCAGTTCTTC. Protein sequence: CASSVVGSGGYNEQFF. Full variable domain (remainder filled in from reference TRBV9 and TRBJ2-1): DSGVTQTPKHLITATGQRVTLRCSPRSGDLSVYWYQQSLDQGLQFLIQYYNGEERAKGNILERFSAQQFPDLHSELNLSSLELGDSALYFCASSVVGSGGYNEQFFGPGTRLTVL.

This clone was detected only once. This sequence joins TRBV2 and TRBJ2-7; D may match TRBD1 or TRBD2 (6 bases each). V was clipped by 11 bases and J by 5 bases, with 19 bases between them. This CDR3 region has 13 residues. Germline CDR1 is SNHLY and CDR2 is FYNNEI. DNA for the CDR3: TGTGCCGTAGGTTGGGGGGCGCGCAACGAGCAGTACTTC. It specifies CAVGWGARNEQYF.

This chain's CDR3 is CASSLGPLAPTQYF. CDR3 sequence (DNA): TGCGCCAGCAGCTTAGGGCCGTTAGCCCCGACCCAGTACTTC. The V call is TRBV5-1, the J call TRBJ2-5, with D unresolved. Germline V gene sequence: CDR1 SGHRS, CDR2 YFSETQ. V lost 2 bases and J lost 7, with 15 bases in between. This CDR3 is 14 amino acids long. Full variable domain (missing parts from reference TRBV5-1 and TRBJ2-5): KAGVTQTPRYLIKTRGQQVTLSCSPISGHRSVSWYQQTPGQGLQFLFEYFSETQRNKGNFPGRFSGRQFSNSRSEMNVSTLELGDSALYLCASSLGPLAPTQYFGPGTRLLVL.

This chain links TRBV6-1 with TRBJ1-2; D may be TRBD1 (6 bases). There are 11 residues in the CDR3. From germline, CDR1 is MNHNS and CDR2 SASEGT. V lost 5 bases, J lost 5 bases, and 6 bases lay in between. Here the CDR3 reads CASSQGYGYTF. The CDR3 DNA reads TGTGCCAGCAGTCAGGGGTATGGCTACACCTTC.

DNA of the CDR3: TGTGCCAGCAGCTTAAGGGGGGGCTCTGGAAACACCATATATTTT. It is translated as CASSLRGGSGNTIYF. This rearrangement joins TRBV7-8 to TRBJ1-3, with a weak D call TRBD1 (6 bases). The CDR3 loop spans 15 amino acids. The germline V and J ends were trimmed by 2 bases and 0 bases, with 8 bases remaining between them. Germline CDR1 reads SGHVS; CDR2 reads FQNEAQ.

The chain carries TRBV5-1 and TRBJ1-2; 7 bases are shared with TRBD1. This CDR3 has 16 residues. Trimming removed 7 bases from V and 3 bases from J; junction bases left unmatched: 15. CDR1 SGHRS and CDR2 YFSETQ come from the germline V gene. The CDR3 DNA reads as TGCGCCAGCCGGATTGGAGAAGGGGGCACGGACTATGGCTACACCTTC. This translates into CASRIGEGGTDYGYTF. Based on the CDR3 plus reference TRBV5-1 and TRBJ1-2, the full variable domain is KAGVTQTPRYLIKTRGQQVTLSCSPISGHRSVSWYQQTPGQGLQFLFEYFSETQRNKGNFPGRFSGRQFSNSRSEMNVSTLELGDSALYLCASRIGEGGTDYGYTFGSGTRLTVV.

The V and J genes are TRBV7-2 and TRBJ1-5, with D perhaps matching TRBD1 (5 bases). The V gene lost 5 bases and the J gene lost 3 bases, with 14 bases spanning the gap. The CDR3 loop spans 15 amino acids. Germline lookup yields CDR1 SGHTA and CDR2 FQGNSA. DNA for the CDR3: TGTGCCAGCAGCCGAGATAGACAGTACAATCAGCCCCAGCATTTT. Residues: CASSRDRQYNQPQHF.

J is TRBJ1-1 and V is TRBV2; TRBD1 agrees at 7 bases. The CDR3 runs to 15 residues. Germline trimming cut 7 bases from V and 1 base from J; bases unmatched to any gene: 9. Germline V gives CDR1 SNHLY, CDR2 FYNNEI. CDR3 sequence: CASKRGGQPNTEAFF. The CDR3 bases are TGTGCCAGCAAAAGAGGGGGCCAGCCGAACACTGAAGCTTTCTTT.

The rearrangement uses TRBV5-6 and TRBJ1-2; D remains ambiguous. From germline, CDR1 is SGHDT and CDR2 YYEEEE. The CDR3 sequence is 16 residues long. V was clipped by 4 bases and J by 4 bases, with 20 bases between them. CDR3 bases: TGTGCCAGCAGCCCCCGATTCAGAAATTTTCCCTATGGCTACACCTTC. It codes for CASSPRFRNFPYGYTF. The whole variable domain, remainder taken from reference TRBV5-6 and TRBJ1-2, is DAGVTQSPTHLIKTRGQQVTLRCSPKSGHDTVSWYQQALGQGPQFIFQYYEEEERQRGNFPDRFSGHQFPNYSSELNVNALLLGDSALYLCASSPRFRNFPYGYTFGSGTRLTVV.

The genes are TRBV11-2 and TRBJ2-1; D is undetermined. V lost 0 bases, J lost 7 bases, and 4 bases lay in between. This CDR3 is built from 12 residues. Germline V gene lookup returns CDR1 SGHAT and CDR2 FQNNGV. CDR3 DNA: TGTGCCAGCAGCTTAGATCGGAATGAGCAGTTCTTC. Its protein product is CASSLDRNEQFF.

Only a few counts were recorded for this clone. The chain recombines TRBV25-1 with TRBJ1-1; D is unclear. Between the trimmed V and J ends, which lost 6 bases and 3 bases, there was a span of 8 bases. In germline, CDR1 is MGHDK, CDR2 SYGVNS. The CDR3 runs to 12 residues. CDR3 coding DNA: TGTGCCAGCAGCTTCCGGGACACTGAAGCTTTCTTT. Translated, it gives CASSFRDTEAFF.

V and J are TRBV7-9 and TRBJ2-3; TRBD1 matches 9 bases. The germline CDR1 and CDR2 sequences are SEHNR and FQNEAQ (reference sequence). Trimming cost V 5 bases and J 1 base; bases outside gene matches: 7. This CDR3 comprises 16 residues. CDR3 region: CASSPRTGVGTDTQYF. CDR3 nucleotide sequence: TGTGCCAGCAGCCCGCGGACAGGGGTGGGCACAGATACGCAGTATTTT. The variable domain in full, with the rest retrieved from reference TRBV7-9 and TRBJ2-3, is DTGVSQNPRHKITKRGQNVTFRCDPISEHNRLYWYRQTLGQGPEFLTYFQNEAQLEKSRLLSDRFSAERPKGSFSTLEIQRTEQGDSAMYLCASSPRTGVGTDTQYFGPGTRLTVL.